The 13 T cell receptor beta chains in this list originate from one sample, sequenced in a study of T-cell reconstitution after alpha-beta-depleted transplantation in children (TCRdb year 2016). The library was obtained by PCR. TCRdb names Illumina HiSeq 2500 as the instrument used. Molecular barcoding was employed in the preparation of TCR libraries, with unique molecular identifiers being used to normalize TCRbeta repertoire quantification. The public sequencing data were trimmed at Q25 with fastp and processed into clonotypes with MiXCR by TCRdb, which kept only in-frame beta chains. Identical CDR3 protein sequences are pooled into one entry, listed with their most common genes and DNA. The sample contains 90,000 to 100,000 distinct CDR3 sequences, more than 20% of them found a single time. 20% to 25% of the sample rests with the top ten. The label giving this sample's treatment or condition can be read as: allogeneic hematopoietic cell transplantation with graft depleted of TCRalphabeta T cells and CD19 B cells.

Sample: PBMCs, taken before TCRalphabeta/CD19-depleted stem cell transplant. These receptors were taken from a boy younger than 10 with acute lymphoblastic leukemia, due to receive a stem cell transplant.

A few counts support this clonotype. The genes are TRBV4-1 and TRBJ2-3; possibly TRBD2 for D (6 bases). The CDR3 extends over 16 amino acids. The V end was cut by 5 bases, the J end by 6 bases, with 21 bases between. Germline loops: CDR1 MGHRA, CDR2 YSYEKL. CDR3 loop: CASSYSGGAPVDTQYF. The CDR3 DNA reads as TGCGCCAGCAGCTATAGCGGAGGGGCCCCCGTGGATACGCAGTATTTT.

The table lists this clonotype with a few counts. V is TRBV20-1 and J is TRBJ2-7; TRBD2 is a possible D gene (6 bases). The CDR3 extends over 14 amino acids. V gave up 6 bases and J gave up 5 bases, with 20 bases separating them. The V gene's germline CDR1 is DFQATT and CDR2 SNEGSKA (reference sequence). The CDR3 DNA reads TGCAGTGCGGTTAGGAGGGCCGAATTAGACGAGCAGTACTTC. This translates into CSAVRRAELDEQYF.

This clonotype occurred many times. The chain joins TRBV20-1 to TRBJ2-5; no firm D call. CDR1 is DFQATT and CDR2 is SNEGSKA in the germline V gene (reference sequence). The CDR3 length is 14 residues. V was pared by 4 bases and J by 7 bases, with 19 bases between. The CDR3 region is CSATPSPQAVTQYF. DNA of the CDR3: TGCAGTGCTACCCCGAGTCCCCAGGCGGTGACCCAGTACTTC.

This clonotype was observed a handful of times. The chain combines TRBV7-8 with TRBJ1-5; 7 bases are shared with TRBD1. This CDR3 contains 19 residues. Losses at the gene ends were 1 base for V and 6 bases for J; bases not matched to a gene: 18. Germline CDR1 reads SGHVS; CDR2 reads FQNEAQ. This chain's CDR3 is CASSLVGRGRIKIRQPQHF. As DNA, the CDR3 is TGTGCCAGCAGCTTAGTGGGTAGGGGGCGCATAAAAATTCGTCAGCCCCAGCATTTT.

This clonotype was seen more than once but under ten times. V gene TRBV5-1 combines with J gene TRBJ2-6; no clear D gene. CDR3 length equals 16 residues. Trimming cost V 1 base and J 0 bases, with 8 bases left between them. Per the germline V gene, CDR1 is SGHRS and CDR2 is YFSETQ. The CDR3 DNA sequence: TGCGCCAGCAGCTTGATTCCAAGCTCTGGGGCCAACGTCCTGACTTTC. This encodes CASSLIPSSGANVLTF.

CDR3 DNA: TGTGCCAGCAGTTATGATAACGTTGAGCAGTTCTTC. Amino acids: CASSYDNVEQFF. V usage is TRBV6-2 or TRBV6-3 and J usage is TRBJ2-1; no clear D gene. Germline CDR1 is MNHEY and CDR2 is SVGEGT. V was trimmed by 3 bases and J by 9 bases, leaving 9 bases between them. The CDR3 contains 12 residues.

This clonotype was picked up many times. V is TRBV12-3 or TRBV12-4 and J is TRBJ2-3, with no clear D. The V gene lost 7 bases and the J gene lost 1 base, with 9 bases spanning the gap. This CDR3 is 13 amino acids long. The CDR3 here is CASTLSGTDTQYF. The CDR3 region has the DNA TGTGCCAGCACTCTGAGCGGCACAGATACGCAGTATTTT.

This clonotype was picked up many times. CDR3 region: CASRKSPEGEQYF. The DNA of the CDR3 is TGTGCCAGCAGAAAGAGTCCTGAGGGTGAGCAGTACTTC. The V gene is TRBV27, the J gene TRBJ2-7, with D possibly being TRBD2 (5 bases). Germline assignment: CDR1 MNHEY and CDR2 SMNVEV (reference sequence). CDR3 length equals 13 residues. V lost 6 bases and J 7 bases, leaving 16 bases between the germline ends.

The chain joins TRBV5-4 to TRBJ2-2; 10 nucleotides line up with TRBD1. There are 16 residues in the CDR3. Trimming at V came to 3 bases and at J to 4 bases, leaving 6 bases not matched to a gene. CDR1 SGHNT and CDR2 YYREEE come from the germline V gene (reference sequence). The CDR3 loop reads CASSSGQGGRTGELFF. The CDR3 DNA is TGTGCCAGCAGCTCCGGACAGGGGGGACGCACCGGGGAGCTGTTTTTT.

This clonotype was seen repeatedly, ten times or more. The chain recombines TRBV12-3 or TRBV12-4 with TRBJ2-3; 9 bases fit TRBD1. With 6 bases clipped from V and 4 bases from J, the junction kept 5 bases outside the gene matches. The CDR3 has 14 residues. CDR3 in DNA: TGTGCCAGCAGAATGGGACAGGGCTCAGATACGCAGTATTTT. Amino acid sequence: CASRMGQGSDTQYF.

This clonotype was recorded a few times. The chain recombines TRBV29-1 with TRBJ2-7; D uncertain. V lost 1 base, J lost 7 bases, and 17 bases lay in between. This CDR3 has 14 residues. Germline lookup yields CDR1 SQVTM and CDR2 ANQGSEA. The CDR3, as DNA: TGCAGCGTTGAAGGAAAGGGTACATTTGGGGAGCAGTACTTC. It yields the protein CSVEGKGTFGEQYF.

In the case of this clonotype: No conserved phenylalanine or tryptophan is present at the end of the CDR3, so a read error is the likely explanation. CDR3 in DNA: TGTGCCAGCAGCTTTCGGCTATACGGAGTTGAGCAGTTCTCC. This encodes CASSFRLYGVEQFS. The chain combines TRBV5-6 with TRBJ2-1, with D unclear. Germline values: CDR1 SGHDT, CDR2 YYEEEE. Trimming removed 2 bases from V and 9 bases from J, with 15 bases in between. The length of the CDR3 is 14 residues.

This chain connects TRBV6-1 to TRBJ2-2, with 11 nucleotides matching TRBD1. The CDR3 covers 16 residues. Germline V lookup: CDR1 MNHNS, CDR2 SASEGT. With V trimmed by 4 bases and J by 7 bases, 8 bases remained unmatched. The CDR3 reads CASSAGTGGFGGELFF. The DNA of the CDR3 is TGTGCCAGCAGTGCCGGGACAGGGGGTTTTGGCGGGGAGCTGTTTTTT.